This T cell receptor beta chain was captured by sequencing in a study of T cell responses to AZD1222 COVID-19 vaccine. Clones were read by immunoSEQ multiplex PCR, and TCRdb kept only the in-frame ones, dropping some. The profile shows 130,000 to 150,000 clones, around 92% of them singletons. The CDR3 is 16 residues long. CDR1 and CDR2 from the germline V gene are KGHDR and SFDVKD. In the case of this clone: At one end, the junction sequence differs from germline, possibly due to a read error.

This clonotype originated in an adult who had recovered from COVID-19. The chain combines TRBV24-1 with TRBJ1-2; a weak D match, TRBD1 (5 bases). Source: peripheral blood, taken after recovery from COVID-19. This chain's CDR3 is CATSDLLGSQGPQGAF. CDR3 DNA sequence: TGTGCCACCAGTGATTTGCTGGGCAGCCAGGGTCCCCAAGGTGCTTTC.